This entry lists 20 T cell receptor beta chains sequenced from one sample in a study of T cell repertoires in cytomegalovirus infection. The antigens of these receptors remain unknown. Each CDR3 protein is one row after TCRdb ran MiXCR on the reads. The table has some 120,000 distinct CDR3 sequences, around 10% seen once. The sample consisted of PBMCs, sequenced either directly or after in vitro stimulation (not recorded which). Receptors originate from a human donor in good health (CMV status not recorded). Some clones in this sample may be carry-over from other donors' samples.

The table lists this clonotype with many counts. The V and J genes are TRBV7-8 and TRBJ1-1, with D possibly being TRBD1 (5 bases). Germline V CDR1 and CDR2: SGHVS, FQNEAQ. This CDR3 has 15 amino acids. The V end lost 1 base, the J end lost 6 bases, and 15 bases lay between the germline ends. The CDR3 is CASSLDSAGRPEAFF. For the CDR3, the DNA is TGTGCCAGCAGCTTAGACTCGGCAGGGAGGCCTGAAGCTTTCTTT.

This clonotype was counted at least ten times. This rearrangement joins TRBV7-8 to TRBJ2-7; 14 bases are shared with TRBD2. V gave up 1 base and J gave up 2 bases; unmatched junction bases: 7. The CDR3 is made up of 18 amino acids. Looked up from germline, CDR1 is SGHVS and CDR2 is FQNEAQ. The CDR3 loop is CASSLGLAGGTSPYEQYF. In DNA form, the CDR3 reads TGTGCCAGCAGCTTAGGACTAGCGGGAGGGACCTCCCCCTACGAGCAGTACTTC.

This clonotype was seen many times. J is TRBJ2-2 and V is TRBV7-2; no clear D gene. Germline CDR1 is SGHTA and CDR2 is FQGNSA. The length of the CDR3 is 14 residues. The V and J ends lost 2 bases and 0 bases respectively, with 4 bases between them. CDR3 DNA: TGTGCCAGCAGCTTATTTTCGAACACCGGGGAGCTGTTTTTT. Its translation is CASSLFSNTGELFF.

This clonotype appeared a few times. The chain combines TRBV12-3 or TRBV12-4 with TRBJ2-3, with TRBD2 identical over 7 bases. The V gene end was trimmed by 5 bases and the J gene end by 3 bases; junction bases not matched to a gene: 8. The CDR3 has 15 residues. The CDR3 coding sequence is TGTGCCAGCAGTCCGGGGAGTAGCGGGACAGATACGCAGTATTTT. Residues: CASSPGSSGTDTQYF.

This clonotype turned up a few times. The CDR3 loop is CASSRANVLTF. CDR3 DNA: TGTGCCAGCAGCCGGGCCAACGTCCTGACTTTC. The chain joins TRBV11-1 to TRBJ2-6; D is ambiguous. This CDR3 contains 11 residues. The V gene's germline CDR1 is SGHAT and CDR2 FQDESV (reference sequence). The V end was cut by 5 bases, the J end by 5 bases, with 1 base between.

In nucleotides, the CDR3 is TGTGCCACCAGCAGAGATCTGGGTAGCAATCAGCCCCAGCATTTT. It specifies CATSRDLGSNQPQHF. The chain links TRBV15 to TRBJ1-5; no firm D call. The germline V gene encodes CDR1 LNHNV and CDR2 YYDKDF (reference sequence). Trimming removed 0 bases at V and 0 bases at J, with 6 bases between. This CDR3 is 15 amino acids long.

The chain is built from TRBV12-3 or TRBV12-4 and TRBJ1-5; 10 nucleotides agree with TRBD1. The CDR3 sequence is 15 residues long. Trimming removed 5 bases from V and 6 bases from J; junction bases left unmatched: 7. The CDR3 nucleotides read TGTGCCAGCAGTACTGACAGGGGGCGAGGTCAGCCCCAGCATTTT. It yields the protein CASSTDRGRGQPQHF.

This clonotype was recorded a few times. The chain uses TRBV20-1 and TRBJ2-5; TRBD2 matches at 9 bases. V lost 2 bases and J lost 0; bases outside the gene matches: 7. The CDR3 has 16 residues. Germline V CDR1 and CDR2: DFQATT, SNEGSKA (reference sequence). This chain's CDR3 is CSARPGLAFYQETQYF. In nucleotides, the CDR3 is TGCAGTGCTAGACCCGGACTAGCGTTTTACCAAGAGACCCAGTACTTC.

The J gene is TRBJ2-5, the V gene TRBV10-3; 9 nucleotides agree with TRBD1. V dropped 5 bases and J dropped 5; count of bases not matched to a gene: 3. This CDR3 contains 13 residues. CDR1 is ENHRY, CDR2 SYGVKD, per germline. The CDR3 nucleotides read TGTGCCATCAGTATAGACAGGGGGGAGACCCAGTACTTC. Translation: CAISIDRGETQYF.

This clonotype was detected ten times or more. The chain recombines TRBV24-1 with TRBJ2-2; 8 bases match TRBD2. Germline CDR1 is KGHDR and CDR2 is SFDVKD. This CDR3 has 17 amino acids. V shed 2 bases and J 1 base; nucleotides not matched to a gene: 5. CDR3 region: CATSDWALAGNTGELFF. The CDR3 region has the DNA TGTGCCACCAGTGATTGGGCTCTAGCGGGGAACACCGGGGAGCTGTTTTTT.

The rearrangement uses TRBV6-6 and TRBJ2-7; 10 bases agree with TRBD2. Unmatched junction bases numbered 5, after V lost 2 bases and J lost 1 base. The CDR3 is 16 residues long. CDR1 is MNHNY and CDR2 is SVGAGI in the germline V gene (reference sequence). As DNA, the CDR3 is TGTGCCAGCAGTTACCCACTAGCGGGAAGGTCCTACGAGCAGTACTTC. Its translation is CASSYPLAGRSYEQYF.

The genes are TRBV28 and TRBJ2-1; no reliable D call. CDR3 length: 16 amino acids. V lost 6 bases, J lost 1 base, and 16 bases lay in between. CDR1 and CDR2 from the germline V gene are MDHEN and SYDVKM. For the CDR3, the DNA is TGTGCCAGCAGCCCGGCTAGTTTAGGGTCCTACAATGAGCAGTTCTTC. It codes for CASSPASLGSYNEQFF.

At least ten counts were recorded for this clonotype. DNA for the CDR3: TGTGCCAGCGAACAGGGTTCTATGCCTGGGGCCAACGTCCTGACTTTC. Translating gives CASEQGSMPGANVLTF. The rearrangement uses TRBV19 and TRBJ2-6, with D tentatively TRBD1 (6 bases). V was trimmed by 9 bases and J by 2 bases, leaving 17 bases between them. The CDR3 sequence is 16 residues long. The germline V gene has CDR1 LNHDA and CDR2 SQIVND (reference sequence).

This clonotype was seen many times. The CDR3 loop is CASSLVGVGTGRSGELFF. CDR3 DNA: TGTGCCAGCAGCTTAGTCGGGGTAGGGACCGGAAGGTCCGGGGAGCTGTTTTTT. This chain uses TRBV7-6 with TRBJ2-2; D could derive from TRBD1 or TRBD2 (5 bases each). The germline gives CDR1 SGHVS, CDR2 FNYEAQ. Trimming shortened V by 1 base and J by 6 bases, and 21 bases separated the two germline ends. This CDR3 has 18 amino acids.

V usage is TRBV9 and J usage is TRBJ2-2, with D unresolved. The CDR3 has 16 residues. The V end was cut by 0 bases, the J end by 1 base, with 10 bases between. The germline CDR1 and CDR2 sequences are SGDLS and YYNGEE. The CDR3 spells CASSVVGQLNTGELFF. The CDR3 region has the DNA TGTGCCAGCAGCGTAGTTGGGCAGCTGAACACCGGGGAGCTGTTTTTT.

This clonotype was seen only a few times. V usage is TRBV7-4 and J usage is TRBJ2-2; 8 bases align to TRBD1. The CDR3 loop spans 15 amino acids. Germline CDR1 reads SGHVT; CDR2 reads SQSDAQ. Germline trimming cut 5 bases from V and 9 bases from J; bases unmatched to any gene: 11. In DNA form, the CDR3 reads TGTGCCAGCAGCGAAAAGGGACAGGACGGGAGGGAGCTGTTTTTT. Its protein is CASSEKGQDGRELFF.

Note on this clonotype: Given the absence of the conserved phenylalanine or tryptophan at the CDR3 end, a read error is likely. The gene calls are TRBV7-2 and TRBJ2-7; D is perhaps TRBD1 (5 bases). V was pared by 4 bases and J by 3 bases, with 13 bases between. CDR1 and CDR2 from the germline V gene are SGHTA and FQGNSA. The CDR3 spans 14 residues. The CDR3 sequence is CASSSRMTVYEQYI. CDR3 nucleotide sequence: TGTGCCAGCAGCTCCCGGATGACAGTCTACGAGCAGTACATC.

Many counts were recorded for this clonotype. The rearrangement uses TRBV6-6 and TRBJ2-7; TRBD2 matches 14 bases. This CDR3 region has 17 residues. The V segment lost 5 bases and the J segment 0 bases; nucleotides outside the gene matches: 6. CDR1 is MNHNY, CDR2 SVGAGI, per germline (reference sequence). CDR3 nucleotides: TGTGCCAGCAGTCTGACTAGCGGGAGGGCCAGCTCCTACGAGCAGTACTTC. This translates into CASSLTSGRASSYEQYF.

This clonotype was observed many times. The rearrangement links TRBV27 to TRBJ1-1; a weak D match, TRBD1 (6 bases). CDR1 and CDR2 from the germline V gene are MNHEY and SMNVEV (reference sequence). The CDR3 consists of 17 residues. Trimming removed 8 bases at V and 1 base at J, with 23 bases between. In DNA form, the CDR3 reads TGTGCCAGCTCCCTGATGGGGGGCGGAGGGGGGAACACTGAAGCTTTCTTT. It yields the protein CASSLMGGGGGNTEAFF.

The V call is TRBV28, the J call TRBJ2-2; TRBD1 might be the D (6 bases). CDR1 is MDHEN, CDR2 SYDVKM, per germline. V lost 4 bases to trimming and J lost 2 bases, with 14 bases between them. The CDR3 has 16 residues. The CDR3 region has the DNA TGTGCCAGCAGTTCTCGGACAGTCCTAAACACCGGGGAGCTGTTTTTT. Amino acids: CASSSRTVLNTGELFF.